This is a list of T cell receptor beta chains from one sample in a study of cytomegalovirus exposure and HLA in healthy donors. Profiled with immunoSEQ multiplex PCR; TCRdb holds only in-frame clones, not every one. This sample has roughly 120,000 clones; roughly 70% occur once, and the top ten carry roughly 0.87%. The specimen was PBMCs. The receptors come from a woman under 40 in good health and CMV-seronegative. The CDR3 runs from the conserved cysteine through the conserved F or W. A D gene is named only where the DNA matches it firmly. Some rows mark clone size as missing; the rest say once, few, many or name a class of expanded clone.

d_call	v_call	clone_size	j_call	cdr3_aa
TRBD1	TRBV15	few	TRBJ1-2	CATSRDFPNRGGYTF
TRBD1	TRBV19	NA	TRBJ2-7	CASSMGQLYEQYF
TRBD1	TRBV29-1	NA	TRBJ2-5	CSVDVGGQETQYF
NA	TRBV4-3	NA	TRBJ1-1	CASSHQDSEAFF
NA	TRBV7-9	NA	TRBJ2-2	CASSLAGDTGELFF
TRBD1	TRBV7-2	NA	TRBJ2-7	CASSVAGGMNSYEQYF
NA	TRBV7-9	few	TRBJ1-1	CASSLAQGYTEAFF
NA	TRBV19	NA	TRBJ2-7	CASSIGASEQYF
TRBD1	TRBV2	NA	TRBJ1-2	CASSSLKQGTYGYTF
NA	TRBV30	NA	TRBJ1-1	CAWSLGDTEAFF
NA	TRBV30	few	TRBJ1-1	CAWSLGGESPEAFF
NA	TRBV6-1	few	TRBJ2-3	CASSEAVGARTDTQYF
NA	TRBV4-3	NA	TRBJ1-5	CASSQDRGQPQHF
TRBD2	TRBV7-9	once	TRBJ2-7	CASSSVLLAGEQYF
NA	TRBV10-3	NA	TRBJ2-7	CAISGRESYEQYF
NA	TRBV7-8	few	TRBJ1-1	CASSWVGPGNTEAFF
NA	TRBV30	NA	TRBJ1-6	CAWRMGGTYNSPLHF
NA	TRBV7-9	NA	TRBJ1-2	CASSLARVNYGYTF
NA	TRBV5-1	NA	TRBJ2-3	CASSSAPRDTQYF
NA	TRBV6-4	NA	TRBJ2-3	CASSDEGTDTQYF
NA	TRBV11-2	NA	TRBJ1-3	CASSRRTAPGNTIYF
TRBD1	TRBV19	NA	TRBJ1-2	CASSYNRGTNYGYTF
NA	TRBV2	NA	TRBJ2-3	CASSDLPLGVDTQYF
NA	TRBV12-5	NA	TRBJ1-4	CASGFQQGGEKLFF
NA	TRBV4-3	NA	TRBJ2-7	CASSQDSRSGEQYF
NA	TRBV6-1	NA	TRBJ2-3	CASSEFSRGYADTQYF
NA	TRBV15	NA	TRBJ1-3	CATSRGGLAGSGNTIYF
NA	TRBV4-2	NA	TRBJ2-5	CASSQDYLETQYF
TRBD1	TRBV10-1	NA	TRBJ2-7	CASSGARGSYEQYF
NA	TRBV5-6	few	TRBJ2-1	CASSLGLDYLFF
NA	TRBV5-1	NA	TRBJ1-1	CASSLVGGAEAFF
NA	TRBV7-8	NA	TRBJ1-2	CASSLAGTLDQGYTF
TRBD2	TRBV5-1	few	TRBJ2-5	CASSPTSGWGWGQETQYF
TRBD2	TRBV4-2	NA	TRBJ2-2	CASSQVSGGGTGELFF
NA	TRBV14	NA	TRBJ1-1	CASSQAMTGGTEAFF
TRBD2	TRBV27	NA	TRBJ2-1	CATSGLVNMNEQFF
TRBD2	TRBV2	once	TRBJ2-7	CASSNLGTTGEQYF